The clone carrying this T cell receptor (beta chain) was observed a handful of times. Its antigen is not identified. Germline trimming cut 2 bases from V and 10 bases from J; bases unmatched to any gene: 8. Germline assignment: CDR1 ENHRY and CDR2 SYGVKD. CDR3 length equals 14 residues. TCR beta VDJ and CDR3 profiling used genomic DNA as template. Via MiXCR, TCRdb re-called the reads, giving one row per CDR3 protein. The table has hundreds of thousands of distinct CDR3 sequences, around 72% seen once. The record originates from a study of CD8+CD57+ T cells in acquired aplastic anemia. Study-level results: Common to patients and controls were twenty-nine CD8+ CDR3 sequences.

The clonotype was recovered from a human donor in good health, serving as a control. Sequencing was performed on sorted CD4+, CD8+, or CD8+CD57+ T cells (not recorded which) from PBMCs. The chain combines TRBV10-3 with TRBJ1-2; TRBD1 matches 9 bases. Written as DNA, the CDR3 is TGTGCCATCAGTGAGCCAGAGACAGGGGGTCTCTACACCTTC. Residues: CAISEPETGGLYTF.